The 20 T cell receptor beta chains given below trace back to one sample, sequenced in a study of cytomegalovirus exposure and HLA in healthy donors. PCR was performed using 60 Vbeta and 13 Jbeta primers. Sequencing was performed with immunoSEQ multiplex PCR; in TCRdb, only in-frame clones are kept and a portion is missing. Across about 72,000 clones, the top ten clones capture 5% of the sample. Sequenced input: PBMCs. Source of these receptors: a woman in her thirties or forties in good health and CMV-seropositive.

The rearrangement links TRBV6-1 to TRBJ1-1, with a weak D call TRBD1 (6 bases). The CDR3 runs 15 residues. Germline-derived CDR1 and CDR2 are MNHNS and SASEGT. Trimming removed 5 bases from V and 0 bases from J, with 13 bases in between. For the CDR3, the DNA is TGTGCCAGCAGTCAGGGGAGAACTATGAACACTGAAGCTTTCTTT. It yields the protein CASSQGRTMNTEAFF.

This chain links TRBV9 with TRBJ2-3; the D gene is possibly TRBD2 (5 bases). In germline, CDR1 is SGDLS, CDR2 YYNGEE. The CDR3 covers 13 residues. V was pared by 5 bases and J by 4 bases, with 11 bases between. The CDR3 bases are TGTGCCAGCAGTCGTACTAGTGCAGATACGCAGTATTTT. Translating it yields CASSRTSADTQYF.

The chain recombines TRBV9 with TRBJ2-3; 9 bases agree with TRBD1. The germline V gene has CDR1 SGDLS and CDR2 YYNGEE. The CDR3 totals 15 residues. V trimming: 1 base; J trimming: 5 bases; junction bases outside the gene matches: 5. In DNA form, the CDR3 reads TGTGCCAGCAGCGTAAGCGGACAGGGGAAAGATACGCAGTATTTT. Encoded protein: CASSVSGQGKDTQYF.

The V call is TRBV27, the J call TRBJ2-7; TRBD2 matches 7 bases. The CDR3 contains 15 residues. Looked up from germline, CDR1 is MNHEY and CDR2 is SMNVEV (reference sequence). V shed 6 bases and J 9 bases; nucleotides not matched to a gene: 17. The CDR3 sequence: CASSPGGINRLGQYF. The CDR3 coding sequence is TGTGCCAGCAGCCCGGGGGGAATAAACCGCTTAGGGCAGTACTTC.

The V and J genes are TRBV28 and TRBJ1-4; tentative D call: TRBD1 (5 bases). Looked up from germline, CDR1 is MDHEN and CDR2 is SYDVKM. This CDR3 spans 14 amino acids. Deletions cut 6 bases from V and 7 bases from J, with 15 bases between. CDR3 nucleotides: TGTGCCAGCAGGCCCGCCGGGGACTTTGAAAAACTGTTTTTT. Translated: CASRPAGDFEKLFF.

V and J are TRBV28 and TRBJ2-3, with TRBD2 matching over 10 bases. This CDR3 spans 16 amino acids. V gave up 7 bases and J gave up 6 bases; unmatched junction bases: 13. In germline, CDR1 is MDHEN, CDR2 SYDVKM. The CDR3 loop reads CASTPPGLATLDTQYF. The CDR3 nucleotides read TGTGCCAGCACACCCCCGGGACTAGCGACCTTGGATACGCAGTATTTT.

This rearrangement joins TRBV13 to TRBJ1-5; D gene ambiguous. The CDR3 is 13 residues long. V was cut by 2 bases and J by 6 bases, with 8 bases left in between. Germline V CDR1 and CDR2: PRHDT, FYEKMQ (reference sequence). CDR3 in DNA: TGTGCCAGCAGCTTAAAACGGGGTCAGCCCCAGCATTTT. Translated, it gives CASSLKRGQPQHF.

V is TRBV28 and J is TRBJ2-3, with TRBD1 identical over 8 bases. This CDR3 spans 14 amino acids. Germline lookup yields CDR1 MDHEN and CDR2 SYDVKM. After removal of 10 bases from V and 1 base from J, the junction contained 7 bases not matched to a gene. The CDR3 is CATQGASGTDTQYF. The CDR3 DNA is TGTGCCACTCAGGGGGCGTCTGGCACAGATACGCAGTATTTT.

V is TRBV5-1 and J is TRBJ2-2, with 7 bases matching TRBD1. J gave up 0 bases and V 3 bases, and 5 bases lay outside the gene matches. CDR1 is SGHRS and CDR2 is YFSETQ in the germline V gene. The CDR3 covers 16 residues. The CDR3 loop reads CASSSGQTPNTGELFF. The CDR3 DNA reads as TGCGCCAGCAGCTCGGGACAGACCCCGAACACCGGGGAGCTGTTTTTT.

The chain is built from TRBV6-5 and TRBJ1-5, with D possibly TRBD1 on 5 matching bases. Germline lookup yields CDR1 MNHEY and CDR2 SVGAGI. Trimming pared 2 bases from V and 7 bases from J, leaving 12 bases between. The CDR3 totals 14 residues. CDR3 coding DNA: TGTGCCAGCAGTTACGTAGGGGACTCGCAGCCCCAGCATTTT. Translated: CASSYVGDSQPQHF.

The CDR3 region is CASSLRPWGDRGLNEQFF. CDR3 bases: TGTGCCAGCAGCTTAAGGCCTTGGGGGGACAGGGGGCTCAATGAGCAGTTCTTC. This chain joins TRBV7-3 and TRBJ2-1; 12 bases match TRBD1. Germline values: CDR1 SGHTA, CDR2 FQGTGA. V gave up 1 base and J gave up 6 bases; unmatched junction bases: 10. The CDR3 covers 18 residues.

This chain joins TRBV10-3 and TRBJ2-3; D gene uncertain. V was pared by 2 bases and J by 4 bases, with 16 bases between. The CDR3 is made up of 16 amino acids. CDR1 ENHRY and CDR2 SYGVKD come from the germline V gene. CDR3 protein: CAISEGSRALSDTQYF. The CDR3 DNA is TGTGCCATCAGTGAGGGGTCTAGAGCGTTGTCAGATACGCAGTATTTT.

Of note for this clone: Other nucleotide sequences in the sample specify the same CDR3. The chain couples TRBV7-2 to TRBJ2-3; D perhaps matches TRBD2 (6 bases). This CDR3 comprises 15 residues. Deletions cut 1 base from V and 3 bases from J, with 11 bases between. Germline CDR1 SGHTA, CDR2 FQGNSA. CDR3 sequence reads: CASSLGGRRTDTQYF. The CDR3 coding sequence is TGTGCCAGCAGCTTAGGGGGGAGGAGGACAGATACGCAGTATTTT.

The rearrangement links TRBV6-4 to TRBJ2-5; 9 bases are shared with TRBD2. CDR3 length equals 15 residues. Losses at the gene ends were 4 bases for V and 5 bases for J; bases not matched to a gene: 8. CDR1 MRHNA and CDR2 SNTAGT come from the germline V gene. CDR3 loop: CASSVLAGEAETQYF. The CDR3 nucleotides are TGTGCCAGCAGTGTCTTAGCGGGGGAGGCGGAGACCCAGTACTTC.

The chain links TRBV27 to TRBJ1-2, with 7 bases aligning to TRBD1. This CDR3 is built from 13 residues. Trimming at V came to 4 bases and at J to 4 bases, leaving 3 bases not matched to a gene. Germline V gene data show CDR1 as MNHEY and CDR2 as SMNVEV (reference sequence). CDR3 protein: CASSSHRGYGYTF. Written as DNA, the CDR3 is TGTGCCAGCAGTTCCCACAGGGGCTATGGCTACACCTTC.

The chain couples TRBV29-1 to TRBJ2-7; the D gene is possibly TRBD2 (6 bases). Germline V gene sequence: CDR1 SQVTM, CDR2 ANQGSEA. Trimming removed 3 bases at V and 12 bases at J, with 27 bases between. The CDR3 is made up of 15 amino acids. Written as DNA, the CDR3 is TGCAGCGTTGATAGGGCGTTTTCCGGGACTCACCTTGGGTACTTC. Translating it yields CSVDRAFSGTHLGYF.

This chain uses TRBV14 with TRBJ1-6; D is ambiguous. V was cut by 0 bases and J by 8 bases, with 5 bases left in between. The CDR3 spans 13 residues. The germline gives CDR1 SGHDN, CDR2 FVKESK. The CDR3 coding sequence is TGTGCCAGCAGCCAAGAGATAGATTCACCCCTCCACTTT. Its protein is CASSQEIDSPLHF.

The CDR3 DNA reads TGTGCCAGCAGCCCGGAGGGACAGGGTTACGAGCAGTACTTC. Translation: CASSPEGQGYEQYF. The rearrangement joins TRBV5-5 to TRBJ2-7; 9 nucleotides align to TRBD1. CDR3 length equals 14 residues. Germline V lookup: CDR1 SGHKS, CDR2 YYEKEE (reference sequence). J lost 4 bases, V lost 4 bases, and 6 bases had no gene match. Full variable domain (missing parts from reference TRBV5-5 and TRBJ2-7): DAGVTQSPTHLIKTRGQQVTLRCSPISGHKSVSWYQQVLGQGPQFIFQYYEKEERGRGNFPDRFSARQFPNYSSELNVNALLLGDSALYLCASSPEGQGYEQYFGPGTRLTVT.

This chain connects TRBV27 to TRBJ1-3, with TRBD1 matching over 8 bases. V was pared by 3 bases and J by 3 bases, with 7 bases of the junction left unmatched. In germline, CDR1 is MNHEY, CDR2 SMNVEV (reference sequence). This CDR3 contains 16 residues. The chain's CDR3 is CASSLRGTGVGNTIYF. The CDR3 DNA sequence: TGTGCCAGCAGTTTGCGAGGGACAGGCGTTGGAAACACCATATATTTT.

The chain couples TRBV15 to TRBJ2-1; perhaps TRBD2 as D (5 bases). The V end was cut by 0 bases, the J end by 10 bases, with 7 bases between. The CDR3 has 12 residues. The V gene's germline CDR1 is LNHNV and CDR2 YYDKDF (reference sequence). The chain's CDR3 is CATSRDAGEQFF. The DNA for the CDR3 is TGTGCCACCAGCAGAGATGCGGGCGAGCAGTTCTTC. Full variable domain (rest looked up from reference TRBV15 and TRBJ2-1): DAMVIQNPRYQVTQFGKPVTLSCSQTLNHNVMYWYQQKSSQAPKLLFHYYDKDFNNEADTPDNFQSRRPNTSFCFLDIRSPGLGDTAMYLCATSRDAGEQFFGPGTRLTVL.